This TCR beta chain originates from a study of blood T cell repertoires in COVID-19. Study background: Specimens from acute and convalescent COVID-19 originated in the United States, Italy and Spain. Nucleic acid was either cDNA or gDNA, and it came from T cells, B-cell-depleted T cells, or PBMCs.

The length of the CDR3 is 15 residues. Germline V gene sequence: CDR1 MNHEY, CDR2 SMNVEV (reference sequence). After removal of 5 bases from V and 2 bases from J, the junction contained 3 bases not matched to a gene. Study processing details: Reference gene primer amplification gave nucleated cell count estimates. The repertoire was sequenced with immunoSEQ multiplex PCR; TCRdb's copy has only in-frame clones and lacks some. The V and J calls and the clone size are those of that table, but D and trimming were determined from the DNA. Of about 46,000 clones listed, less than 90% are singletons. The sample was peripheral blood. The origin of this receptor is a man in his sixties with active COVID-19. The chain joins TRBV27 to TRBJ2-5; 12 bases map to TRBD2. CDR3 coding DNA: TGTGCCAGCAGTCGACTAGCGGGGGTACAAGAGACCCAGTACTTC. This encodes CASSRLAGVQETQYF.